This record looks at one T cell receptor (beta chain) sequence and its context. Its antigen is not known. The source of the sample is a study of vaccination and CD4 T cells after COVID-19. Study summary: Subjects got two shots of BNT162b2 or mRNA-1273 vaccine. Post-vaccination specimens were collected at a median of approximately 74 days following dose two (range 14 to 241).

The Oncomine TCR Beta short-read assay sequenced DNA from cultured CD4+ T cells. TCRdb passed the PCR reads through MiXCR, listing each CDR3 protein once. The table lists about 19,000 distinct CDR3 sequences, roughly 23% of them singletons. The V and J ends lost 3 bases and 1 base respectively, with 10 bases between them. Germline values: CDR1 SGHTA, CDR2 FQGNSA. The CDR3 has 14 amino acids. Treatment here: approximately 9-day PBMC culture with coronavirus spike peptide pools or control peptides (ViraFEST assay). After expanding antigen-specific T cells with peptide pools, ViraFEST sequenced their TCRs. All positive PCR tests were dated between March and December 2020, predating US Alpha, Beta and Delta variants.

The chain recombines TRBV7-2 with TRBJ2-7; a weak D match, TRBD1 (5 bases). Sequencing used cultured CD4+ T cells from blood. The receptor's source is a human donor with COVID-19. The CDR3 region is CASSFSAGSYEQYF. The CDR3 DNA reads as TGTGCCAGCAGCTTTTCCGCAGGGTCCTACGAGCAGTACTTC.